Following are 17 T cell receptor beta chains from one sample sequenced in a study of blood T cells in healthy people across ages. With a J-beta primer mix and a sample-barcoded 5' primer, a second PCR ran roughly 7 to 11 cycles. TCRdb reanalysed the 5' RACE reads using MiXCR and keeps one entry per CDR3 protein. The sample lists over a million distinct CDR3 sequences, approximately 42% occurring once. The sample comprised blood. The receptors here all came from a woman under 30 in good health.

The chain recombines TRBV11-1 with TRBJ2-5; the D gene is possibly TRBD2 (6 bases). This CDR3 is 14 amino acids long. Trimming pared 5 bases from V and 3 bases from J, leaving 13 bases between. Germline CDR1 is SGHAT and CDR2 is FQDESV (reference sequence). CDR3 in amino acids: CASSPNGLKETQYF. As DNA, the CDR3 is TGTGCCAGCAGCCCAAACGGACTAAAAGAGACCCAGTACTTC.

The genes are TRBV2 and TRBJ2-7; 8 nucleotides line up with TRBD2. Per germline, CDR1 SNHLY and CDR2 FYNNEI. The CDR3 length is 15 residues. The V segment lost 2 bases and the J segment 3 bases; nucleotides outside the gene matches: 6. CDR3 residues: CASSEQAGENYEQYF. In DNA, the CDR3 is TGTGCCAGCAGTGAACAAGCGGGGGAAAACTACGAGCAGTACTTC.

CDR3 residues: CAISESAVPVEAFF. CDR3 nucleotides: TGTGCCATCAGTGAGTCGGCCGTTCCAGTTGAGGCTTTCTTT. V is TRBV10-3 and J is TRBJ1-1; D ambiguous. Germline lookup yields CDR1 ENHRY and CDR2 SYGVKD. The CDR3 runs 14 residues. Deletions cut 0 bases from V and 11 bases from J, with 16 bases between.

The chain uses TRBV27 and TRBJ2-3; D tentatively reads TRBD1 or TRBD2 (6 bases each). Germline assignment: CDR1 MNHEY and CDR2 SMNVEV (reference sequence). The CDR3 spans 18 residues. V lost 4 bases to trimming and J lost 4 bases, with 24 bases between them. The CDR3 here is CASSSSATRSRGADTQYF. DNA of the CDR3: TGTGCCAGCAGTTCCTCCGCGACAAGATCTAGGGGGGCAGATACGCAGTATTTT.

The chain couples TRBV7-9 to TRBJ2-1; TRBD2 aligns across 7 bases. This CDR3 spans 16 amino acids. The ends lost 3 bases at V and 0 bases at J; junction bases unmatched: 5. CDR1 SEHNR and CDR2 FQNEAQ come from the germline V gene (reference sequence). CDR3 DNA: TGTGCCAGCAGCTTGGGAGGGTATGGCTCCTACAATGAGCAGTTCTTC. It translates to CASSLGGYGSYNEQFF.

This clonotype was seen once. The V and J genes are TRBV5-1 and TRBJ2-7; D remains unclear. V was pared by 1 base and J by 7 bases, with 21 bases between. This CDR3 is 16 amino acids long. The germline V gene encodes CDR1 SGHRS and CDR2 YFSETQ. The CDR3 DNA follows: TGCGCCAGCAGCTTGATTAGGGATACTTCGTTTAATGAGCAGTACTTC. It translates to CASSLIRDTSFNEQYF. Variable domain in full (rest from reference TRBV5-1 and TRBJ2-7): KAGVTQTPRYLIKTRGQQVTLSCSPISGHRSVSWYQQTPGQGLQFLFEYFSETQRNKGNFPGRFSGRQFSNSRSEMNVSTLELGDSALYLCASSLIRDTSFNEQYFGPGTRLTVT.

This CDR3 reads CASSLGSENLGAFF. The CDR3 region has the DNA TGTGCCAGCAGCTTAGGATCAGAAAATCTAGGAGCTTTCTTT. The genes are TRBV13 and TRBJ1-1; D is uncertain. The CDR3 sequence is 14 residues long. Per germline, CDR1 PRHDT and CDR2 FYEKMQ (reference sequence). Trimming shortened V by 0 bases and J by 10 bases, and 15 bases separated the two germline ends.

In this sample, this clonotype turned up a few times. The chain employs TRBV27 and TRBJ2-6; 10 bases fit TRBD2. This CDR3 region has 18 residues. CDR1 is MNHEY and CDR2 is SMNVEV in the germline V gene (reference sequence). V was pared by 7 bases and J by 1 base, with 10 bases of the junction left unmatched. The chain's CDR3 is CASTPTSGATSGANVLTF. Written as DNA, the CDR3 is TGTGCCAGCACTCCTACTAGCGGGGCAACATCTGGGGCCAACGTCCTGACTTTC.

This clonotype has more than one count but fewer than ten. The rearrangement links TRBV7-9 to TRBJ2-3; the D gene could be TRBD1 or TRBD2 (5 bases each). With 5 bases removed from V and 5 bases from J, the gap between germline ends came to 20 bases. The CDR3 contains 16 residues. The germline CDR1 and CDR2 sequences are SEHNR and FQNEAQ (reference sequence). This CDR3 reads CASSPRGWGDGDTQYF. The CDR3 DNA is TGTGCCAGCAGCCCCCGAGGGTGGGGCGATGGAGATACGCAGTATTTT. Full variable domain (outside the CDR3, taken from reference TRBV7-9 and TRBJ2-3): DTGVSQNPRHKITKRGQNVTFRCDPISEHNRLYWYRQTLGQGPEFLTYFQNEAQLEKSRLLSDRFSAERPKGSFSTLEIQRTEQGDSAMYLCASSPRGWGDGDTQYFGPGTRLTVL.

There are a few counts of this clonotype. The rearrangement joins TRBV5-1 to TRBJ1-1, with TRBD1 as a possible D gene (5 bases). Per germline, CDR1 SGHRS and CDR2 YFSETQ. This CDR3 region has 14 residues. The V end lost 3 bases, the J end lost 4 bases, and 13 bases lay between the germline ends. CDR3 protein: CASSWSRASTEAFF. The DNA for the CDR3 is TGCGCCAGCAGCTGGAGCAGGGCGAGCACTGAAGCTTTCTTT.

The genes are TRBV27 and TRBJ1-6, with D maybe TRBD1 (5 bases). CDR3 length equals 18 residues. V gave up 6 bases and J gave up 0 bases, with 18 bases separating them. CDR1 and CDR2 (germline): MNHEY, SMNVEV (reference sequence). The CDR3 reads CASSLLVGQSSYNSPLHF. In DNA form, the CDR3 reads TGTGCCAGCAGCCTCCTGGTGGGGCAAAGCTCCTATAATTCACCCCTCCACTTT.

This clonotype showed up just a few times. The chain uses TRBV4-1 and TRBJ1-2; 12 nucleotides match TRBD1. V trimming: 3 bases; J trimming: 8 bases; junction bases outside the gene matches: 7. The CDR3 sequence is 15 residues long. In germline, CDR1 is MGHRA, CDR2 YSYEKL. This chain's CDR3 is CASSHLGTGGLGYTF. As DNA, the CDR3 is TGCGCCAGCAGCCACTTGGGGACAGGGGGCTTGGGCTACACCTTC.

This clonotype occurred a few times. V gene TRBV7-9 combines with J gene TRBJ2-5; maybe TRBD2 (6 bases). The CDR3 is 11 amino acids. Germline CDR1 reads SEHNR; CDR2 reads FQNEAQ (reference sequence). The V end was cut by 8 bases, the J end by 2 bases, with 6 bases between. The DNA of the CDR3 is TGTGCCAGCGGGAGGCAAGAGACCCAGTACTTC. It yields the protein CASGRQETQYF. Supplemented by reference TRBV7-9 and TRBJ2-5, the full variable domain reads DTGVSQNPRHKITKRGQNVTFRCDPISEHNRLYWYRQTLGQGPEFLTYFQNEAQLEKSRLLSDRFSAERPKGSFSTLEIQRTEQGDSAMYLCASGRQETQYFGPGTRLLVL.

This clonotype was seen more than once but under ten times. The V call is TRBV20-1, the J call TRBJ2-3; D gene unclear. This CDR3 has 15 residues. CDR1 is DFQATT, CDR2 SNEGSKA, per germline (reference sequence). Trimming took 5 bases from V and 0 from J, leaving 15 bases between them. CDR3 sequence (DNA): TGCAGTGCTTGGACGCCCAAATCTAGCACAGATACGCAGTATTTT. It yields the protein CSAWTPKSSTDTQYF.

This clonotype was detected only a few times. The CDR3 coding sequence is TGTGCCAGCAGCGAAGGGGGCGATGAAAAACTGTTTTTT. Translation: CASSEGGDEKLFF. V usage is TRBV7-6 and J usage is TRBJ1-4; TRBD1 aligns across 7 bases. This CDR3 is 13 amino acids long. The ends lost 5 bases at V and 6 bases at J; junction bases unmatched: 3. The germline CDR1 and CDR2 sequences are SGHVS and FNYEAQ. The full variable domain, its missing parts supplied by reference TRBV7-6 and TRBJ1-4, is GAGVSQSPRYKVTKRGQDVALRCDPISGHVSLYWYRQALGQGPEFLTYFNYEAQQDKSGLPNDRFSAERPEGSISTLTIQRTEQRDSAMYRCASSEGGDEKLFFGSGTQLSVL.

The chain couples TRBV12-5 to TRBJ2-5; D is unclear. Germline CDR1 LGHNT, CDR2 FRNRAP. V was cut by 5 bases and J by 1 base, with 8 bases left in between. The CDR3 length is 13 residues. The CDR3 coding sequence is TGTGCTAGTGGTGACCATCGCCAAGAGACCCAGTACTTC. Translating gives CASGDHRQETQYF.

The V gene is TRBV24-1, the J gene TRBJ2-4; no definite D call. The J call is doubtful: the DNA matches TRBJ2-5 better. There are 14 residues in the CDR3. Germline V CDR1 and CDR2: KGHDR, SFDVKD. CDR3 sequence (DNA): TGTGCCACCAGGGCCCGACAAGGCGCAGAGACCCAGTACTTC. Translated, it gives CATRARQGAETQYF.